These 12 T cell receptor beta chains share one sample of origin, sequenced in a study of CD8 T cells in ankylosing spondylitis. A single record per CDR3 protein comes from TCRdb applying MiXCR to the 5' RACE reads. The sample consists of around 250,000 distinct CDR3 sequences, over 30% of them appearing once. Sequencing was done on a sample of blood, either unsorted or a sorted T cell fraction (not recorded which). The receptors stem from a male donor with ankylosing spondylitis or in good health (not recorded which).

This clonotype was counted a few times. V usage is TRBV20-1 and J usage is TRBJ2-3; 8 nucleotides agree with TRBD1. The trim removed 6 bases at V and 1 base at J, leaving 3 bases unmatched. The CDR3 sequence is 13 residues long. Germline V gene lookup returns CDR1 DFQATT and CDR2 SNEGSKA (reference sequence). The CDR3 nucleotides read TGCAGTGCCCGGGACAGGCGCACAGATACGCAGTATTTT. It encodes CSARDRRTDTQYF.

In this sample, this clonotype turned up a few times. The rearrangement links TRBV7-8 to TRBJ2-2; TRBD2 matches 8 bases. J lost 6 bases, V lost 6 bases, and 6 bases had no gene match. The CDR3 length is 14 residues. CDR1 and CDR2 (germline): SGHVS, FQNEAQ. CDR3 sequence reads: CASRSERGSGELFF. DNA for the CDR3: TGTGCCAGCAGATCCGAGCGGGGGTCCGGGGAGCTGTTTTTT.

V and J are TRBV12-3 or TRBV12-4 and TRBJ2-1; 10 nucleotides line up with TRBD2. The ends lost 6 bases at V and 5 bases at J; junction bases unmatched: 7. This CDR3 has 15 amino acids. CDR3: CASSSRLAGDNEQFF. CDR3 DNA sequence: TGTGCCAGCAGCTCTCGACTAGCGGGCGACAATGAGCAGTTCTTC.

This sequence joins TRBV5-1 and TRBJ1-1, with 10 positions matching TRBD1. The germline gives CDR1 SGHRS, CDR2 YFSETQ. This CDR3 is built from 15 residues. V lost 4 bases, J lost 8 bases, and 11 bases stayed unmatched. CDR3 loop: CASSPKDRGRVEAFF. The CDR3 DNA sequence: TGCGCCAGCAGCCCCAAGGACAGGGGGAGGGTAGAAGCTTTCTTT.

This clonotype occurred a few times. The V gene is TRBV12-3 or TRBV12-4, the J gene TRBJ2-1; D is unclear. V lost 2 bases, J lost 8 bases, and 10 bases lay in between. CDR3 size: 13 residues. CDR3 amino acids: CASSLSRSDEQFF. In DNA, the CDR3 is TGTGCCAGCAGTTTAAGTCGATCGGATGAGCAGTTCTTC.

This chain's CDR3 is CASSLDGAQSYNEQFF. DNA of the CDR3: TGCGCCAGCAGCTTGGATGGTGCGCAATCCTACAATGAGCAGTTCTTC. The chain recombines TRBV5-1 with TRBJ2-1, with D uncertain. Deletions cut 0 bases from V and 1 base from J, with 11 bases between. Germline V lookup: CDR1 SGHRS, CDR2 YFSETQ. The CDR3 totals 16 residues.

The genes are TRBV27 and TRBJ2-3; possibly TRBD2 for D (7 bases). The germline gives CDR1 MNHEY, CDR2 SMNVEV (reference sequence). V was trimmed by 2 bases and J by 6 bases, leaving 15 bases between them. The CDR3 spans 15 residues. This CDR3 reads CASSLASGGPDTQYF. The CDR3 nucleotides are TGTGCCAGCAGTTTAGCCTCCGGGGGGCCGGATACGCAGTATTTT.

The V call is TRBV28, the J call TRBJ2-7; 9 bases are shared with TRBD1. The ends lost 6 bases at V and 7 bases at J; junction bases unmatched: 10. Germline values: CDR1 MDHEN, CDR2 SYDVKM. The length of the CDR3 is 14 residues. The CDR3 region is CASSSDRGVDEQYF. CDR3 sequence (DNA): TGTGCCAGCAGCTCCGACAGGGGGGTAGATGAGCAGTACTTC.

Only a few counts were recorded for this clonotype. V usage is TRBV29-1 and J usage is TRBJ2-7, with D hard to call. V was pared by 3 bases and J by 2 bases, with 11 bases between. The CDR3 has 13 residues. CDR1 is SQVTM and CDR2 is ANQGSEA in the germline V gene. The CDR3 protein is CSVEFSPAYEQYF. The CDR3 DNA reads TGCAGCGTTGAGTTCTCTCCGGCCTACGAGCAGTACTTC.

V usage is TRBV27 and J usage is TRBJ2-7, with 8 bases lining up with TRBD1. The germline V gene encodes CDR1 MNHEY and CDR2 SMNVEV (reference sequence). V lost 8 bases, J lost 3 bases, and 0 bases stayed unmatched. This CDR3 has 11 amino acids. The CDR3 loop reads CASGQGYEQYF. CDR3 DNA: TGTGCCAGCGGACAGGGCTACGAGCAGTACTTC.

DNA of the CDR3: TGTGCCAGCAGCCCCTCCGGGACAGGGAAAAAACTGTTTTTT. It translates to CASSPSGTGKKLFF. The chain joins TRBV3-1 to TRBJ1-4; 9 positions agree with TRBD1. The ends lost 4 bases at V and 9 bases at J; junction bases unmatched: 6. This CDR3 has 14 amino acids. Germline V CDR1 and CDR2: LGHDT, YNNKEL (reference sequence). Filled out from reference TRBV3-1 and TRBJ1-4, the complete variable domain reads DTAVSQTPKYLVTQMGNDKSIKCEQNLGHDTMYWYKQDSKKFLKIMFSYNNKELIINETVPNRFSPKSPDKAHLNLHINSLELGDSAVYFCASSPSGTGKKLFFGSGTQLSVL.

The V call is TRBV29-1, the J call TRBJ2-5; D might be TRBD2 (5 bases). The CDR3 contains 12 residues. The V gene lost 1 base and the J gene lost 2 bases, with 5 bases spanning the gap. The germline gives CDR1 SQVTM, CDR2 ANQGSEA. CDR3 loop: CSVEGEQETQYF. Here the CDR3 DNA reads TGCAGCGTTGAAGGGGAGCAAGAGACCCAGTACTTC.